This entry is about one T cell receptor beta chain. The antigen remains undetermined. The sample belongs to a study of a mutant IDH1 vaccine in newly diagnosed glioma. In the study overall: Of the patients given treatment, around 60% were male and approximately 40% were female, and a mean age of about 44 years was recorded. Antecedent treatment encompassed radiotherapy, temozolomide, or their combination; the majority received both. The study's findings and limits: Whatever changes occurred in top peripheral T cell clonotypes seemed unrelated to pseudoprogression.

The assay was immunoSEQ multiplex PCR, and TCRdb's table has in-frame clones only and misses some. Of 30,000 to 40,000 clones in the sample, 80% to 95% were seen once. The CDR3 totals 15 residues. V gave up 4 bases and J gave up 5 bases; unmatched junction bases: 6. The germline V gene has CDR1 SGHNT and CDR2 YYREEE (reference sequence). Indicated time point: baseline, week 1 (first vaccination visit). The treatment here: pre-vaccination baseline after standard-of-care therapy. Diagnosis in the donors showed new WHO grade 3 or 4 astrocytomas that were IDH1-mutant and ATRX-lost. Specimen: PBMCs, collected from a glioma patient treated with radiotherapy, temozolomide or both. This TCR was sampled from a man between 18 and 29 years old with glioma. The chain is built from TRBV5-4 and TRBJ2-1; 10 nucleotides align to TRBD1. DNA of the CDR3: TGTGCCAGCAGCGCGGGACAGGGGCTCAACAATGAGCAGTTCTTC. It codes for CASSAGQGLNNEQFF.